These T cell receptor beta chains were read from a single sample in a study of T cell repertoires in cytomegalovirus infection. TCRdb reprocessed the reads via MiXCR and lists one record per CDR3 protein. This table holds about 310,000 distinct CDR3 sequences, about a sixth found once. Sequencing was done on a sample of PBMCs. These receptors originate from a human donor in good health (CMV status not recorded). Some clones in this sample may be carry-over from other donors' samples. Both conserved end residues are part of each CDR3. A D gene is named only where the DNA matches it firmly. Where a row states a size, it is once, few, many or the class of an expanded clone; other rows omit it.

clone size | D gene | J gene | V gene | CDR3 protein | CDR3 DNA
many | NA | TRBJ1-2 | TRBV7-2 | CASSLVGDRSYGYTF | TGTGCCAGCAGCTTAGTTGGAGACAGGTCCTATGGCTACACCTTC
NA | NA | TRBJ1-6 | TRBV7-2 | CASRGTGYNSPLHF | TGTGCCAGCAGGGGCACGGGGTATAATTCACCGCTCCACTTT
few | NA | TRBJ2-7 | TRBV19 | CASSPGRTTLREQYF | TGTGCCAGTAGTCCGGGACGGACGACCCTTCGGGAGCAGTACTTC
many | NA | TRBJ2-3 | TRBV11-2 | CASSYRGRESTDTQYF | TGTGCCAGCAGCTATAGGGGCCGGGAGAGCACAGATACGCAGTATTTT
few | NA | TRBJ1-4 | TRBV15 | CATSRDWAEEKLFF | TGTGCCACCAGCAGAGATTGGGCAGAGGAAAAACTGTTTTTT
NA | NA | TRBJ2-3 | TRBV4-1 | CASSQMLRGSSTDTQYF | TGCGCCAGCAGCCAAATGTTGCGAGGATCCAGCACAGATACGCAGTATTTT
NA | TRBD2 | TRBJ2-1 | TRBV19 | CAIRASGNNEQFF | TGTGCCATACGAGCTAGCGGAAACAATGAGCAGTTCTTC
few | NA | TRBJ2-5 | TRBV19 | CASSVRSETQYF | TGTGCCAGTAGTGTTCGTTCGGAGACCCAGTACTTC
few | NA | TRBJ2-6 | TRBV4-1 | CASSQETTSGANVLTF | TGTGCCAGCAGCCAAGAGACTACATCTGGGGCCAACGTCCTGACTTTC
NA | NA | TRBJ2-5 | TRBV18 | CASSPPAVQETQYF | TGTGCCAGCTCACCACCGGCGGTCCAAGAGACCCAGTACTTC
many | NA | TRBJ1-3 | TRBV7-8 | CASSLRTGNTIYF | TGTGCCAGCAGCTTAAGGACTGGAAACACCATATATTTT
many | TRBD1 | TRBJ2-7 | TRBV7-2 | CASSLSGTGLYEQYF | TGTGCCAGCAGCCTCTCCGGGACAGGGCTCTACGAGCAGTACTTC
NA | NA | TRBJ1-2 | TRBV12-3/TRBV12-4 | CASSFNGFGYTF | TGTGCCAGCAGTTTTAATGGGTTTGGCTACACCTTC
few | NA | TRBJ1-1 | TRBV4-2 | CASSQEVLNTEAFF | TGTGCCAGCAGCCAAGAGGTCCTCAACACTGAAGCTTTCTTT
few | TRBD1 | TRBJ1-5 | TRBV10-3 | CAISEQGNQPQHF | TGTGCCATCAGTGAACAGGGGAATCAGCCCCAGCATTTT
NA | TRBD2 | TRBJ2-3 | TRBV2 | CASSWTSGLSDTQYF | TGTGCCAGCAGTTGGACTAGCGGACTCTCCGATACGCAGTATTTT
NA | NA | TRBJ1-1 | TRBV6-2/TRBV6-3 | CASSYPLHRNTEAFF | TGTGCCAGCAGTTACCCCCTCCACAGGAACACTGAAGCTTTCTTT